Given below is one TCR beta chain in context. The antigen remains unidentified. This sample is drawn from a study of T-cell reconstitution after alpha-beta-depleted transplantation in children. The study, taken as a whole, reports: There were reportedly several hundred expanded graft clones from which alpha-beta T cells came about two months after transplant.

Preparation of the TCRbeta library was carried out with unique molecular identifiers. TCRdb re-called the PCR reads through MiXCR, storing one row per CDR3 protein. The sample comprises around 490,000 distinct CDR3 sequences, about an eighth of which are singletons, and 14% rests with the top ten. CDR1 and CDR2 from the germline V gene are SEHNR and FQNEAQ (reference sequence). V lost 4 bases and J lost 8, with 21 bases in between. CDR3 length: 16 amino acids. The chain employs TRBV7-9 and TRBJ2-1; no firm D call. Specimen: PBMCs, mostly from graft donor cells, collected 180 days after TCRalphabeta/CD19-depleted stem cell transplant. The TCR sequence derives from a female patient aged 2-15 years who had a stem cell transplant for aplastic anemia, so the T cells may come from the graft donor. CDR3 in DNA: TGTGCCAGCAGCTCCCCACCGAGCGCTAGAGGTTATGAGCAGTTCTTC. This translates into CASSSPPSARGYEQFF.